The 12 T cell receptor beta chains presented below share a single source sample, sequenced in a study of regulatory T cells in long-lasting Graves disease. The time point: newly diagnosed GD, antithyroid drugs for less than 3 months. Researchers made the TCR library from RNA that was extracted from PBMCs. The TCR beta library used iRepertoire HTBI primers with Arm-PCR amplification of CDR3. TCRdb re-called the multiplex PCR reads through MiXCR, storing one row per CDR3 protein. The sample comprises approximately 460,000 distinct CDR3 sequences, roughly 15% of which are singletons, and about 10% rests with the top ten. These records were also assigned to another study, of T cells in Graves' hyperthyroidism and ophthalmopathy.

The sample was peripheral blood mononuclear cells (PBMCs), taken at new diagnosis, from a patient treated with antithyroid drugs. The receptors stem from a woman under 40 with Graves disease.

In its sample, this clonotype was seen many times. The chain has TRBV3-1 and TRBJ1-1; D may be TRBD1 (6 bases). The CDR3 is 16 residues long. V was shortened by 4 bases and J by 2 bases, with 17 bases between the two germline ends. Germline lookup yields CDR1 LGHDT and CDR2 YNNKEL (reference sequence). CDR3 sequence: CASSPPRVGGNTEAFF. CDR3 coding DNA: TGTGCCAGCAGCCCGCCCCGGGTAGGGGGAAACACTGAAGCTTTCTTT. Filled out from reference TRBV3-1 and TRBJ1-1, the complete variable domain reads DTAVSQTPKYLVTQMGNDKSIKCEQNLGHDTMYWYKQDSKKFLKIMFSYNNKELIINETVPNRFSPKSPDKAHLNLHINSLELGDSAVYFCASSPPRVGGNTEAFFGQGTRLTVV.

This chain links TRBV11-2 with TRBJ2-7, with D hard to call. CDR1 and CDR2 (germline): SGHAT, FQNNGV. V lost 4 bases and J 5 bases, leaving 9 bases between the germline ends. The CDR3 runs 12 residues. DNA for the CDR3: TGTGCCAGCAGCTATTCCCCGGACGAGCAGTACTTC. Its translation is CASSYSPDEQYF.

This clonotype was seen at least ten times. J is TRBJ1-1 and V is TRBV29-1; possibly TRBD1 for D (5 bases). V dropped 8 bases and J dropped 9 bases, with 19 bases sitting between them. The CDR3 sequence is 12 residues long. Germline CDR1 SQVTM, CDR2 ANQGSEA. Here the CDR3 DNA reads TGCAGCCTCGCCCCAGGGAACGGACAAGCTTTCTTT. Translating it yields CSLAPGNGQAFF.

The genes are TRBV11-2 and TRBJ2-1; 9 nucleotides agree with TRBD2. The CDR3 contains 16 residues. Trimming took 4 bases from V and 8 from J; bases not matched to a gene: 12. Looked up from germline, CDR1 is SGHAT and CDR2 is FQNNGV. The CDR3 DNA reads TGTGCCAGCAGCTCTCGTTTTAGCGGGAGTGGCGATGAGCAGTTCTTC. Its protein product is CASSSRFSGSGDEQFF.

This CDR3 reads CASSIEALAPFNEQFF. The CDR3 nucleotides are TGTGCCAGTAGTATAGAGGCACTAGCGCCTTTCAATGAGCAGTTCTTC. V and J are TRBV19 and TRBJ2-1; 7 bases map to TRBD2. CDR3 size: 16 residues. Germline V gives CDR1 LNHDA, CDR2 SQIVND (reference sequence). J was trimmed by 6 bases and V by 0 bases; bases with no gene match: 8.

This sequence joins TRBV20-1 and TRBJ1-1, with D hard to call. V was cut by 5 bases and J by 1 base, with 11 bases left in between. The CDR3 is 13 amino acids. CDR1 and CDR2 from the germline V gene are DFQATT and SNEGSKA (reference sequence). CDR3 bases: TGCAGTGCTGCGGACGAATCGAACACTGAAGCTTTCTTT. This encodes CSAADESNTEAFF.

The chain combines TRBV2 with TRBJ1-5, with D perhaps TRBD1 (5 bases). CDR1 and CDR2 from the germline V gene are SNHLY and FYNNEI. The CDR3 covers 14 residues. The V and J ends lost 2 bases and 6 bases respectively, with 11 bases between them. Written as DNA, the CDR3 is TGTGCCAGCAGTGAATGGCAGGGACGTCAGCCCCAGCATTTT. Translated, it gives CASSEWQGRQPQHF.

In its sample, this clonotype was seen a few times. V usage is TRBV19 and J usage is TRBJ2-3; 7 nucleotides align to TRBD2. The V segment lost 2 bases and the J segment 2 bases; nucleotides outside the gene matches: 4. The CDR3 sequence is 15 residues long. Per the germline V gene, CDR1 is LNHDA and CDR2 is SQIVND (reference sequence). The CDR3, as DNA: TGTGCCAGTAGTATAAGGGGAGGGTCCACAGATACGCAGTATTTT. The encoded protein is CASSIRGGSTDTQYF.

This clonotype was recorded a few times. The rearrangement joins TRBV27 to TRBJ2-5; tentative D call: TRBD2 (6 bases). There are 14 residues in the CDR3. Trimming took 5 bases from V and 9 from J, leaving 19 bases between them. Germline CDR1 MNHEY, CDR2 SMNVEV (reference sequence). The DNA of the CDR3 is TGTGCCAGCAGTCTGGGGGGATATCGGGTCCCCCAGTACTTC. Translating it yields CASSLGGYRVPQYF.

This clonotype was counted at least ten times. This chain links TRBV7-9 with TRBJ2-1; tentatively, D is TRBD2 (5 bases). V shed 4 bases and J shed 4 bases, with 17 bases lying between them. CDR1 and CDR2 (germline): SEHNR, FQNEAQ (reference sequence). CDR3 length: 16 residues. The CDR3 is CASSWPRGNTYNEQFF. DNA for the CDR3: TGTGCCAGCAGCTGGCCTCGGGGTAACACTTACAATGAGCAGTTCTTC.

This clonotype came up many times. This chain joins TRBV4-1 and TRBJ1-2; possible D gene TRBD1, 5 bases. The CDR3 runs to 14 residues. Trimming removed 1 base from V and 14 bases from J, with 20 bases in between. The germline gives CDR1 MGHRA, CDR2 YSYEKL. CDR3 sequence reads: CASSQVGRAGQATF. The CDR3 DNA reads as TGCGCCAGCAGCCAAGTTGGACGTGCAGGGCAGGCAACCTTC.

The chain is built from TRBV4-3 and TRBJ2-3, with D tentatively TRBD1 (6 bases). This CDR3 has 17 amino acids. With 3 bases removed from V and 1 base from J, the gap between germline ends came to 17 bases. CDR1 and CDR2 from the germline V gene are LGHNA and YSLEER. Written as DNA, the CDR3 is TGCGCCAGCAGCCAGGCTGCGAGGGGGTTGGGCACAGATACGCAGTATTTT. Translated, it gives CASSQAARGLGTDTQYF.